This TCR beta chain was captured in a study of shared clonotypes between healthy human individuals. Generated by immunoSEQ multiplex PCR, the TCRdb table keeps only in-frame clones and is missing some. Altogether about 2.4 million clones are present, 90% to 95% being singletons, with the ten largest covering more than 0.35%. CDR1 is SGHNT and CDR2 is YYREEE in the germline V gene (reference sequence). With 1 base removed from V and 0 bases from J, the gap between germline ends came to 8 bases. The CDR3 runs to 15 residues. The sequence derives from a man between 18 and 29 years old in good health. Some clones in this sample may be carry-over from other donors' samples. Source material: naive CD4+ T cells from PBMCs. This sample's subset: CD45RA+ positively selected. The chain uses TRBV5-4 and TRBJ1-3; D is unresolved. The DNA for the CDR3 is TGTGCCAGCAGCTTGTTCGGCCGCTCTGGAAACACCATATATTTT. Translating it yields CASSLFGRSGNTIYF.